The 23 T cell receptor beta chains presented below share a single source sample, sequenced in a study of cytomegalovirus exposure and HLA in healthy donors. Produced via immunoSEQ multiplex PCR; TCRdb's table is partial and in-frame only. The sample includes 150,000 to 200,000 clones, approximately 81% of them seen just once. The sample comprised PBMCs. Source of these receptors: a man aged 25-45 years in good health and CMV-seropositive.

The chain's CDR3 is CASSSGGSATNEKLFF. The CDR3 coding sequence is TGTGCCAGCAGCTCCGGTGGGAGTGCAACTAATGAAAAACTGTTTTTT. The chain has TRBV11-2 and TRBJ1-4; D unclear. The V gene lost 4 bases and the J gene lost 0 bases, with 12 bases spanning the gap. There are 16 residues in the CDR3. Germline loops: CDR1 SGHAT, CDR2 FQNNGV.

The V gene is TRBV6-5, the J gene TRBJ1-5, with 8 bases matching TRBD1. The J segment lost 4 bases and the V segment lost 6 bases, leaving 8 bases of the junction unmatched. The CDR3 is 15 amino acids. From germline, CDR1 is MNHEY and CDR2 SVGAGI. The chain's CDR3 is CASRRVQGANQPQHF. The CDR3, as DNA: TGTGCCAGCAGACGAGTTCAGGGGGCAAATCAGCCCCAGCATTTT.

The chain links TRBV19 to TRBJ2-2; D is unresolved. Trimming left V 7 bases short and J 4 bases short, with 10 bases between. The CDR3 consists of 13 residues. CDR1 is LNHDA, CDR2 SQIVND, per germline (reference sequence). CDR3 sequence reads: CASTARLTGELFF. Written as DNA, the CDR3 is TGTGCCAGTACGGCCAGGCTCACCGGGGAGCTGTTTTTT.

This chain uses TRBV9 with TRBJ2-1, with D tentatively TRBD1 (7 bases). The CDR3 extends over 15 amino acids. Trimming pared 4 bases from V and 5 bases from J, leaving 16 bases between. The germline CDR1 and CDR2 sequences are SGDLS and YYNGEE. In nucleotides, the CDR3 is TGTGCCAGCAGCCCGGAGGGGGCGCGGAACAATGAGCAGTTCTTC. It translates to CASSPEGARNNEQFF. Variable domain in full (rest from reference TRBV9 and TRBJ2-1): DSGVTQTPKHLITATGQRVTLRCSPRSGDLSVYWYQQSLDQGLQFLIQYYNGEERAKGNILERFSAQQFPDLHSELNLSSLELGDSALYFCASSPEGARNNEQFFGPGTRLTVL.

This clone occurred a few times. The DNA for the CDR3 is TGTGCCAGCAGTTACTCCTCTCGGGCAGGGCCCTACACCTTC. This translates into CASSYSSRAGPYTF. The genes are TRBV6-5 and TRBJ1-2, with D perhaps TRBD1 (5 bases). The length of the CDR3 is 14 residues. CDR1 is MNHEY and CDR2 is SVGAGI in the germline V gene. With 0 bases removed from V and 10 bases from J, the gap between germline ends came to 15 bases.

This clone was detected once. The rearrangement uses TRBV27 and TRBJ2-7; 9 bases match TRBD1. Germline lookup yields CDR1 MNHEY and CDR2 SMNVEV (reference sequence). J was trimmed by 3 bases and V by 6 bases; bases with no gene match: 9. This CDR3 region has 15 residues. In DNA, the CDR3 is TGTGCCAGCAGCCCCCGGGACAGGGAAATCTACGAGCAGTACTTC. Translating gives CASSPRDREIYEQYF.

This chain connects TRBV29-1 to TRBJ1-1, with 10 bases identical to TRBD1. Germline V gene sequence: CDR1 SQVTM, CDR2 ANQGSEA. V gave up 7 bases and J gave up 0 bases; unmatched junction bases: 8. This CDR3 is 15 amino acids long. CDR3 coding DNA: TGCAGCGGGGGAGGGGGACAGGGGATGAACACTGAAGCTTTCTTT. Translation: CSGGGGQGMNTEAFF.

The V gene is TRBV5-1, the J gene TRBJ2-1, with a possible D match to TRBD1 (6 bases). Trimming took off 4 bases at V and 4 bases at J, with 15 bases between the two ends. The germline V gene encodes CDR1 SGHRS and CDR2 YFSETQ. The CDR3 has 15 residues. The CDR3 sequence: CASSVTGLTYNEQFF. The CDR3 nucleotides are TGCGCCAGCAGCGTTACAGGGTTAACGTACAATGAGCAGTTCTTC.

This chain uses TRBV27 with TRBJ1-4; 8 positions match TRBD1. This CDR3 comprises 13 residues. Trimming cost V 4 bases and J 7 bases; bases outside gene matches: 2. Germline V gives CDR1 MNHEY, CDR2 SMNVEV (reference sequence). CDR3 loop: CASSSRGLEKLFF. CDR3 bases: TGTGCCAGCAGTTCCAGGGGGCTTGAAAAACTGTTTTTT.

This clone appeared once. The DNA is left out, because the CDR3 cannot be placed on it with certainty; the CDR3 is given as TCRdb lists it. This rearrangement joins TRBV28 to TRBJ2-5; the tabulated D call, TRBD2, remains unverified against the DNA. CDR1 MDHEN and CDR2 SYDVKM come from the germline V gene. The CDR3 is 16 amino acids long, termini counted. CDR3 region: CASSSSRTSGRETQYF.

The V call is TRBV6-1, the J call TRBJ2-7; D is ambiguous. This CDR3 spans 14 amino acids. The ends were cut back, 7 bases at V and 0 bases at J, with 13 bases in the middle. Germline-derived CDR1 and CDR2 are MNHNS and SASEGT. This CDR3 is CASTPVRFSYEQYF. The CDR3 DNA reads as TGTGCCAGCACTCCCGTGCGCTTCTCCTACGAGCAGTACTTC.

The count of this clone is one. The chain has TRBV6-1 and TRBJ2-1; 10 bases fit TRBD2. The germline CDR1 and CDR2 sequences are MNHNS and SASEGT. Trimming took 4 bases from V and 7 from J; bases not matched to a gene: 4. This CDR3 is built from 14 residues. The CDR3 region has the DNA TGTGCCAGCAGTGTGCTAGCGGGAGTTAATGAGCAGTTCTTC. As protein: CASSVLAGVNEQFF.

J is TRBJ2-1 and V is TRBV29-1; 9 bases are shared with TRBD2. V lost 4 bases, J lost 5 bases, and 6 bases stayed unmatched. The germline V gene encodes CDR1 SQVTM and CDR2 ANQGSEA. The CDR3 is made up of 14 amino acids. The CDR3 region has the DNA TGCAGCGTTGTCCTAGCGGGAAAGGACAATGAGCAGTTCTTC. Residues: CSVVLAGKDNEQFF.

The V gene is TRBV7-6, the J gene TRBJ2-2, with D unclear. This CDR3 has 13 residues. In germline, CDR1 is SGHVS, CDR2 FNYEAQ. Trimming shortened V by 8 bases and J by 1 base, and 8 bases separated the two germline ends. CDR3 residues: CASAPGNTGELFF. As DNA, the CDR3 is TGTGCCAGCGCCCCCGGGAACACCGGGGAGCTGTTTTTT.

This chain links TRBV11-3 with TRBJ2-3; tentatively, D is TRBD1 (5 bases). Per the germline V gene, CDR1 is SGHNT and CDR2 is YENEEA. V was pared by 6 bases and J by 1 base, with 14 bases between. This CDR3 has 15 residues. The CDR3 DNA sequence: TGTGCCAGCAGTAAAGGGGTAGGAGGCACAGATACGCAGTATTTT. Residues: CASSKGVGGTDTQYF.

The chain links TRBV7-3 to TRBJ2-5; perhaps TRBD2 as D (6 bases). Deletions cut 5 bases from V and 5 bases from J, with 12 bases between. CDR3 length: 13 residues. In germline, CDR1 is SGHTA, CDR2 FQGTGA. The CDR3 is CASSLLRGETQYF. For the CDR3, the DNA is TGTGCCAGCAGCCTCCTTCGGGGGGAGACCCAGTACTTC.

V gene TRBV7-2 combines with J gene TRBJ2-1; TRBD2 aligns across 10 bases. V lost 3 bases and J lost 7; bases outside the gene matches: 6. The CDR3 runs 15 residues. Germline lookup yields CDR1 SGHTA and CDR2 FQGNSA. As DNA, the CDR3 is TGTGCCAGCAGCTTGAGCGGGGGGGCCTCAAATGAGCAGTTCTTC. Encoded protein: CASSLSGGASNEQFF. The complete variable domain, with remaining parts taken from reference TRBV7-2 and TRBJ2-1, reads GAGVSQSPSNKVTEKGKDVELRCDPISGHTALYWYRQSLGQGLEFLIYFQGNSAPDKSGLPSDRFSAERTGGSVSTLTIQRTQQEDSAVYLCASSLSGGASNEQFFGPGTRLTVL.

The chain employs TRBV7-3 and TRBJ1-2; D gene uncertain. The germline V and J ends were trimmed by 7 bases and 13 bases, with 19 bases remaining between them. This CDR3 comprises 12 residues. The germline V gene encodes CDR1 SGHTA and CDR2 FQGTGA. Written as DNA, the CDR3 is TGTGCCAGCACTGCCCTGGGCAGCAGTCTCACCTTC. It encodes CASTALGSSLTF.

J is TRBJ1-1 and V is TRBV29-1; D is unclear. V was trimmed by 6 bases and J by 0 bases, leaving 5 bases between them. The CDR3 runs 11 residues. Germline V CDR1 and CDR2: SQVTM, ANQGSEA. CDR3 region: CSVTLNTEAFF. The CDR3 DNA sequence: TGCAGCGTGACACTGAACACTGAAGCTTTCTTT.

CDR3: CASSFLRDNSYEQYF. Here the CDR3 DNA reads TGTGCCAGCAGTTTCCTCCGGGACAACTCCTACGAGCAGTACTTC. This sequence joins TRBV6-5 and TRBJ2-7; tentative D call: TRBD1 (6 bases). Germline loops: CDR1 MNHEY, CDR2 SVGAGI. The CDR3 sequence is 15 residues long. Trimming took off 4 bases at V and 0 bases at J, with 13 bases between the two ends.

V is TRBV18 and J is TRBJ2-7; 7 bases align to TRBD1. This CDR3 has 16 amino acids. Germline lookup yields CDR1 KGHSH and CDR2 LQKENI. J was trimmed by 2 bases and V by 3 bases; bases with no gene match: 10. CDR3: CASSPRTGALTYEQYF. The DNA for the CDR3 is TGTGCCAGCTCACCTCGAACAGGGGCCTTAACCTACGAGCAGTACTTC.

The chain is built from TRBV30 and TRBJ1-1; a weak D match, TRBD1 (5 bases). Germline V CDR1 and CDR2: GTSNPN, SVGIG (reference sequence). There are 15 residues in the CDR3. The V and J ends lost 1 base and 2 bases respectively, with 14 bases between them. In DNA, the CDR3 is TGTGCCTGGAGTGCCATAGACAGTCTTAACACTGAAGCTTTCTTT. Its translation: CAWSAIDSLNTEAFF.

The rearrangement links TRBV11-2 to TRBJ2-1; TRBD2 aligns across 9 bases. V lost 8 bases to trimming and J lost 8 bases; unmatched junction nucleotides: 13. The CDR3 has 15 residues. CDR1 SGHAT and CDR2 FQNNGV come from the germline V gene. CDR3 nucleotides: TGTGCCAGCGGGCCTTTAGCGGGAGCGGAATATGAGCAGTTCTTC. Its translation: CASGPLAGAEYEQFF.